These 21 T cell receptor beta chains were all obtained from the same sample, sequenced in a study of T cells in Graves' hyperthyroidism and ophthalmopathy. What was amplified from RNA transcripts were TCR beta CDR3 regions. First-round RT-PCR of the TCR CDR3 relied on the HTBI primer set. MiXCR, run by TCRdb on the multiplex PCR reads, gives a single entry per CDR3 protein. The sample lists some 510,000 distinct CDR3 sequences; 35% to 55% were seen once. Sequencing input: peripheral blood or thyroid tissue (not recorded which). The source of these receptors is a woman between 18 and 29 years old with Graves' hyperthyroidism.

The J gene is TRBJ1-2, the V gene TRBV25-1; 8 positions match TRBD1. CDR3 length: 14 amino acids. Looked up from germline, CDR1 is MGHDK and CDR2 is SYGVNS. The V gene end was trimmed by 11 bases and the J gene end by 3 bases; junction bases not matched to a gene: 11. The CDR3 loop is CAWGKGQGHYGYTF. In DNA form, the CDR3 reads TGTGCCTGGGGGAAAGGACAGGGCCACTATGGCTACACCTTC.

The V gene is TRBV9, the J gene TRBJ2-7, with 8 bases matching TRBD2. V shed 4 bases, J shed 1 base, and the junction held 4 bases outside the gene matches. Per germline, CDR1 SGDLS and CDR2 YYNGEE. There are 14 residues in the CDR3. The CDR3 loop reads CASSQSGSSYEQYF. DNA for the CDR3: TGTGCCAGCAGCCAAAGCGGGAGTTCCTACGAGCAGTACTTC.

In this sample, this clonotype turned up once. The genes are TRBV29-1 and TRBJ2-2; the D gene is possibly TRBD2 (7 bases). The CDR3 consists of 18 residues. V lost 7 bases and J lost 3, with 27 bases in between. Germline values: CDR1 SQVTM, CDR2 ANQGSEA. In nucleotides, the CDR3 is TGCAGCGCCGGGGGGCAGCTGGACCACTATGGCTACACCGGGGAGCTGTTTTTT. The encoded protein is CSAGGQLDHYGYTGELFF.

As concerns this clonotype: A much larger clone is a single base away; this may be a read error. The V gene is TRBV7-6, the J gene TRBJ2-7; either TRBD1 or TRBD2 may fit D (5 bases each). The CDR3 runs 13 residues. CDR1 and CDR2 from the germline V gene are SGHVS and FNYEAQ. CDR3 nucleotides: TGTGCCAGCAGCTCTCCGATTAGGGACGAGCAGTGCTTC. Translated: CASSSPIRDEQCF.

CDR3 in DNA: TGTGCCAGCAGCTTAGGCTCGGGACTAGCGTACGAGCAGTACTTC. Protein sequence: CASSLGSGLAYEQYF. The chain carries TRBV11-1 and TRBJ2-7; TRBD2 agrees at 10 bases. Germline V lookup: CDR1 SGHAT, CDR2 FQDESV (reference sequence). There are 15 residues in the CDR3. The V and J ends lost 1 base and 4 bases, in that order; junction bases with no gene match: 4.

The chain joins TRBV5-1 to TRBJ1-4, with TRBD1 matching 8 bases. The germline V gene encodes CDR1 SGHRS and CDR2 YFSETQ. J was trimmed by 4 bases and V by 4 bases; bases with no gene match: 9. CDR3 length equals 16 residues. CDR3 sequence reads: CASSPDGQGSNEKLFF. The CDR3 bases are TGCGCCAGCAGCCCAGACGGACAGGGAAGTAATGAAAAACTGTTTTTT.

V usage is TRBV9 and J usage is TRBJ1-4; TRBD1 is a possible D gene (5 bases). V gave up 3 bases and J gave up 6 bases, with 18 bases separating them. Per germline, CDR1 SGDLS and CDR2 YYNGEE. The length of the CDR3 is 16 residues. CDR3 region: CASSGGAGTDDEKLFF. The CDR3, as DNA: TGTGCCAGCAGCGGAGGGGCAGGGACGGATGATGAAAAACTGTTTTTT.

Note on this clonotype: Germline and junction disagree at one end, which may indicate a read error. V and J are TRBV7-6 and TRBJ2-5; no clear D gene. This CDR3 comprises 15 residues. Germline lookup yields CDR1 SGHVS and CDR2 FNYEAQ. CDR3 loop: CASSQVTRGQETQYF. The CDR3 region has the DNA TGCGCCAGCAGCCAAGTGACCCGCGGCCAAGAGACCCAGTACTTC.

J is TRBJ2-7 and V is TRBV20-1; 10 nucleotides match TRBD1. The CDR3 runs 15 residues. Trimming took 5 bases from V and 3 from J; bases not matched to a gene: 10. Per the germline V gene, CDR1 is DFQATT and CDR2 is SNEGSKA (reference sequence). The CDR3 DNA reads TGCAGTGCTTCACCCCGGGACAGGGGAAACTACGAGCAGTACTTC. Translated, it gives CSASPRDRGNYEQYF.

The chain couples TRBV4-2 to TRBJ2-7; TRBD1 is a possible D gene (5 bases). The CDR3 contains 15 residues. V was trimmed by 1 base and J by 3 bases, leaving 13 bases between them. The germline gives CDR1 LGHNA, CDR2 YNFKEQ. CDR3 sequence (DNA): TGTGCCAGCAGCCAAGGTGACAGCTTTAACTACGAGCAGTACTTC. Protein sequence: CASSQGDSFNYEQYF.

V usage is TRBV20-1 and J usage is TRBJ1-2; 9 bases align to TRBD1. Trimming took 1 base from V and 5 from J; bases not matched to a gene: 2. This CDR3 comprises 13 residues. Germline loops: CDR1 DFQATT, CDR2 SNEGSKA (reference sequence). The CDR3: CSARGDREYGYTF. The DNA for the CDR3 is TGCAGTGCTAGAGGGGACAGGGAGTATGGCTACACCTTC.

The CDR3 DNA is TGTGCCAGCAGTGAAGGGTCAGGAGGGGAAAAACTGTTTTTT. This translates into CASSEGSGGEKLFF. The chain has TRBV7-2 and TRBJ1-4; D unclear. V was pared by 6 bases and J by 8 bases, with 16 bases between. Germline V CDR1 and CDR2: SGHTA, FQGNSA. The CDR3 runs to 14 residues.

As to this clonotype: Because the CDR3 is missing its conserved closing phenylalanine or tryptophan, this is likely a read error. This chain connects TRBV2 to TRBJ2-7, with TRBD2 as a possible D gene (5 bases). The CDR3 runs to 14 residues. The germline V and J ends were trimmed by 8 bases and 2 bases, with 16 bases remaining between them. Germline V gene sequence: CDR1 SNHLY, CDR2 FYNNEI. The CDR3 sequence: CASSYSALTYEQYL. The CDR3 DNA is TGTGCCAGCTCATATAGCGCCCTTACCTACGAGCAGTACCTC.

CDR3 loop: CASEGSPGRSNTEAFF. Here the CDR3 DNA reads TGTGCTAGTGAAGGTAGCCCGGGACGCTCTAACACTGAAGCTTTCTTT. The chain employs TRBV12-5 and TRBJ1-1, with a weak D call TRBD1 (5 bases). Germline CDR1 reads LGHNT; CDR2 reads FRNRAP. CDR3 length: 16 amino acids. V was pared by 7 bases and J by 2 bases, with 20 bases between.

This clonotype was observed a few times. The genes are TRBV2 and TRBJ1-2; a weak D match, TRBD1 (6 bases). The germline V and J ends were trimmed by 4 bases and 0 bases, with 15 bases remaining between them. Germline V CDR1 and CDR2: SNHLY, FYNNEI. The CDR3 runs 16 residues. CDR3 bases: TGTGCCAGCAGTGGGGACTATGGACAGCCTAACTATGGCTACACCTTC. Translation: CASSGDYGQPNYGYTF.

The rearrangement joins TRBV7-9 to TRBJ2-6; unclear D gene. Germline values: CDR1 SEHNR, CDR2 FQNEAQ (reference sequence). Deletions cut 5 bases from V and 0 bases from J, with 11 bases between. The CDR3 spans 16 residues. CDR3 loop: CASSQSTRSGANVLTF. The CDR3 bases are TGTGCCAGCAGCCAATCGACTCGCTCTGGGGCCAACGTCCTGACTTTC.

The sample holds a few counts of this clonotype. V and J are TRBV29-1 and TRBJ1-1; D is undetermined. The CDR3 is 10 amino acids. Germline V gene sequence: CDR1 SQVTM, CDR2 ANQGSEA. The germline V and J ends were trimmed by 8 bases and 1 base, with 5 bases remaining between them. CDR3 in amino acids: CSTGNTEAFF. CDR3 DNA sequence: TGCAGCACGGGGAACACTGAAGCTTTCTTT.

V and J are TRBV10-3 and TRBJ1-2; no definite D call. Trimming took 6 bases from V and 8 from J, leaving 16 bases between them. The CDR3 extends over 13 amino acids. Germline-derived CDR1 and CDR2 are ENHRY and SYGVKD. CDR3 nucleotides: TGTGCCATCAGGTGGACGGCCCTATTGGGCTACACCTTC. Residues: CAIRWTALLGYTF.

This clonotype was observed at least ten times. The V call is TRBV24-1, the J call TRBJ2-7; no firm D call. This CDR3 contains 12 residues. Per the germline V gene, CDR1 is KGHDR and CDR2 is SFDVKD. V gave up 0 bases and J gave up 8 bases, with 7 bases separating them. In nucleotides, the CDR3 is TGTGCCACCAGTGATTTGTGGTCCCAGCAGTACTTC. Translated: CATSDLWSQQYF.

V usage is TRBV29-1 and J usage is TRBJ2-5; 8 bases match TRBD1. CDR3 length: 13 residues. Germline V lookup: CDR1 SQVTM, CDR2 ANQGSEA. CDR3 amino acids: CSQPRGQGETQYF. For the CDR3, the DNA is TGCAGTCAGCCCAGGGGGCAGGGGGAGACCCAGTACTTC.

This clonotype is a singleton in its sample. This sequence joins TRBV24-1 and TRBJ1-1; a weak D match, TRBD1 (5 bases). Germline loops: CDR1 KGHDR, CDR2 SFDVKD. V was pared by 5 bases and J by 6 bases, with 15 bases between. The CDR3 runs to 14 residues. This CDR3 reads CATSGGRGAAEAFF. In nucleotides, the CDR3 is TGTGCCACCAGTGGGGGTCGAGGGGCTGCTGAAGCTTTCTTT.